Listed here are 13 T cell receptor beta chains from one sample, sequenced in a study of CD8 T cells in Susac syndrome. Random hexamers were used to reverse transcribe roughly 0.5 to 1 ug of RNA. MiXCR was run by TCRdb on the immunoSEQ multiplex PCR reads, yielding one entry per CDR3 protein. The sample includes 250,000 to 350,000 distinct CDR3 sequences, about 91% of them seen just once. Sequences were obtained from CD4+ T cells from PBMCs. Every receptor here comes from a human donor with multiple sclerosis.

V is TRBV30 and J is TRBJ1-4; 10 nucleotides line up with TRBD1. There are 16 residues in the CDR3. The V gene end was trimmed by 0 bases and the J gene end by 8 bases; junction bases not matched to a gene: 9. In germline, CDR1 is GTSNPN, CDR2 SVGIG (reference sequence). Here the CDR3 DNA reads TGTGCCTGGAGTGTTCCCGGGACAGGGGACGCAGAAAAACTGTTTTTT. Translated: CAWSVPGTGDAEKLFF.

This sequence joins TRBV4-1 and TRBJ2-4; D is undetermined. Germline values: CDR1 MGHRA, CDR2 YSYEKL. CDR3 size: 15 residues. The ends were cut back, 5 bases at V and 0 bases at J, with 11 bases in the middle. CDR3 protein: CASSARQVAKNIQYF. The CDR3 nucleotides are TGCGCCAGCAGCGCCCGACAAGTAGCCAAAAACATTCAGTACTTC.

V is TRBV6-5 and J is TRBJ1-2, with D unresolved. Trimming removed 9 bases from V and 0 bases from J, with 8 bases in between. The CDR3 consists of 12 residues. CDR1 is MNHEY, CDR2 SVGAGI, per germline. In DNA, the CDR3 is TGTGCCAGTCAAACTCCTAACTATGGCTACACCTTC. It encodes CASQTPNYGYTF.

The J gene is TRBJ2-2, the V gene TRBV27; D is tentatively TRBD1 or TRBD2 (5 bases each). CDR1 MNHEY and CDR2 SMNVEV come from the germline V gene (reference sequence). This CDR3 is built from 15 residues. V lost 1 base, J lost 7 bases, and 13 bases lay in between. The CDR3: CASSLLGTPGGELFF. In DNA, the CDR3 is TGTGCCAGCAGTTTATTGGGGACCCCGGGCGGGGAGCTGTTTTTT.

The V and J genes are TRBV20-1 and TRBJ1-1; no definite D call. This CDR3 is 16 amino acids long. The germline CDR1 and CDR2 sequences are DFQATT and SNEGSKA (reference sequence). Trimming stripped 0 bases from V and 0 bases from J, with 14 bases between. CDR3 bases: TGCAGTGCTAGAGATCACGGCAGCCCAATGAACACTGAAGCTTTCTTT. This codes for CSARDHGSPMNTEAFF.

The chain combines TRBV7-9 with TRBJ2-7, with 9 bases that match TRBD2. Trimming cost V 2 bases and J 1 base; bases outside gene matches: 9. Germline-derived CDR1 and CDR2 are SEHNR and FQNEAQ (reference sequence). The CDR3 has 17 residues. CDR3 amino acids: CASSLSKRLAGSYEQYF. In DNA form, the CDR3 reads TGTGCCAGCAGCTTAAGCAAGCGCCTAGCGGGATCCTACGAGCAGTACTTC.

The rearrangement joins TRBV25-1 to TRBJ2-1; 10 bases align to TRBD2. Germline loops: CDR1 MGHDK, CDR2 SYGVNS. This CDR3 comprises 15 residues. With 4 bases clipped from V and 6 bases from J, the junction kept 6 bases outside the gene matches. CDR3 loop: CASSVAGGGGNEQFF. The CDR3 nucleotides read TGTGCCAGCAGTGTAGCGGGAGGAGGTGGCAATGAGCAGTTCTTC.

This clonotype appeared once. The rearrangement links TRBV30 to TRBJ1-2; D is unclear. V lost 2 bases to trimming and J lost 2 bases, with 6 bases between them. This CDR3 contains 12 residues. In germline, CDR1 is GTSNPN, CDR2 SVGIG (reference sequence). CDR3 protein: CAWSIGNYGYTF. The CDR3 bases are TGTGCCTGGAGTATCGGGAACTATGGCTACACCTTC.

The CDR3 DNA is TGTGCCAGCAGTCGGAGCTGGGACGCAGGAAACACCATATATTTT. This encodes CASSRSWDAGNTIYF. This chain joins TRBV6-5 and TRBJ1-3; TRBD1 is a possible D gene (5 bases). There are 15 residues in the CDR3. V was clipped by 5 bases and J by 4 bases, with 15 bases between them. Germline-derived CDR1 and CDR2 are MNHEY and SVGAGI.

V gene TRBV30 combines with J gene TRBJ1-1; D is perhaps TRBD1 (6 bases). V lost 3 bases and J 8 bases, leaving 13 bases between the germline ends. The CDR3 consists of 12 residues. Germline-derived CDR1 and CDR2 are GTSNPN and SVGIG (reference sequence). DNA of the CDR3: TGTGCCTGGAGGGACGGAGGGGGGGAAGCTTTCTTT. Protein sequence: CAWRDGGGEAFF. The variable domain in full, completed from reference TRBV30 and TRBJ1-1, reads SQTIHQWPATLVQPVGSPLSLECTVEGTSNPNLYWYRQAAGRGLQLLFYSVGIGQISSEVPQNLSASRPQDRQFILSSKKLLLSDSGFYLCAWRDGGGEAFFGQGTRLTVV.

This sequence joins TRBV6-5 and TRBJ2-1; 7 bases fit TRBD1. Trimming at V came to 2 bases and at J to 0 bases, leaving 4 bases not matched to a gene. The CDR3 contains 16 residues. Germline CDR1 is MNHEY and CDR2 is SVGAGI. CDR3 sequence reads: CASSYKGTDSYNEQFF. The DNA for the CDR3 is TGTGCCAGCAGTTACAAGGGGACAGACTCCTACAATGAGCAGTTCTTC.

The chain links TRBV3-1 to TRBJ2-1; 10 bases are a match to TRBD2. Trimming took 2 bases from V and 9 from J; bases not matched to a gene: 10. CDR1 is LGHDT, CDR2 YNNKEL, per germline (reference sequence). The CDR3 is 16 amino acids. CDR3: CASSQRASGSGGEQFF. DNA of the CDR3: TGTGCCAGCAGCCAACGAGCTAGCGGGAGTGGAGGTGAGCAGTTCTTC.

V and J are TRBV20-1 and TRBJ1-1; TRBD1 is a possible D gene (5 bases). The CDR3 spans 13 residues. Trimming shortened V by 6 bases and J by 11 bases, and 22 bases separated the two germline ends. Germline assignment: CDR1 DFQATT and CDR2 SNEGSKA (reference sequence). CDR3 region: CSALEQGGPPAFF. The CDR3 DNA follows: TGCAGTGCGTTAGAGCAGGGCGGACCGCCGGCTTTCTTT.